The 24 T cell receptor beta chains below all came from one sample that was sequenced in a study of CD8+ T cells in alopecia areata. Reverse transcription of extracted RNA yielded cDNA, which provided the sequencing template. Sequenced by immunoSEQ multiplex PCR; TCRdb stores in-frame clones only, minus some. The table lists over 80,000 clones, around 47% of them singletons. Treatment of the sample: oral pan-JAK inhibitor, 5-10 mg twice daily. Sequences were derived from CD8+ T cells sorted from blood, sampled at week 24, from a patient treated with tofacitinib. These receptor sequences come from a human donor with alopecia areata.

The V and J genes are TRBV4-3 and TRBJ2-3; a possible D gene is TRBD1 (6 bases). Germline values: CDR1 LGHNA, CDR2 YSLEER. V lost 0 bases and J 1 base, leaving 8 bases between the germline ends. The CDR3 is made up of 15 amino acids. CDR3 DNA sequence: TGCGCCAGCAGCCAAGAGACAGGACGCACAGATACGCAGTATTTT. It translates to CASSQETGRTDTQYF.

CDR3 region: CSVAGGGGNEQYF. CDR3 nucleotides: TGCAGCGTTGCAGGAGGGGGCGGGAACGAGCAGTACTTC. The V and J genes are TRBV29-1 and TRBJ2-7, with TRBD1 as a possible D gene (7 bases). The CDR3 consists of 13 residues. Germline CDR1 and CDR2: SQVTM and ANQGSEA. The V gene lost 4 bases and the J gene lost 5 bases, with 15 bases spanning the gap.

The genes are TRBV7-9 and TRBJ2-3, with 8 bases lining up with TRBD2. The CDR3 is 14 amino acids. Germline V gene data show CDR1 as SEHNR and CDR2 as FQNEAQ (reference sequence). Trimming took 4 bases from V and 4 from J; bases not matched to a gene: 4. The CDR3 DNA reads TGTGCCAGCAGCTCGAGCGGGAGCGCAGATACGCAGTATTTT. It codes for CASSSSGSADTQYF.

The V call is TRBV28, the J call TRBJ1-5; 9 bases are shared with TRBD1. There are 16 residues in the CDR3. Germline CDR1 MDHEN, CDR2 SYDVKM. V trimming: 6 bases; J trimming: 6 bases; junction bases outside the gene matches: 12. The CDR3: CASRRDRARLGQPQHF. CDR3 DNA sequence: TGTGCCAGCAGACGGGACAGGGCAAGATTAGGTCAGCCCCAGCATTTT.

This chain uses TRBV6-5 with TRBJ2-1, with D possibly matching TRBD2 (5 bases). Germline V gene sequence: CDR1 MNHEY, CDR2 SVGAGI. V was shortened by 2 bases and J by 0 bases, with 5 bases between the two germline ends. This CDR3 has 14 residues. The CDR3 reads CASSYGSSYNEQFF. CDR3 bases: TGTGCCAGCAGTTACGGGAGCTCCTACAATGAGCAGTTCTTC.

The chain is built from TRBV9 and TRBJ2-3, with D perhaps TRBD1 or TRBD2 (5 bases each). V dropped 2 bases and J dropped 2 bases, with 12 bases sitting between them. The CDR3 has 15 residues. From germline, CDR1 is SGDLS and CDR2 YYNGEE. CDR3: CASSVGTVNTDTQYF. CDR3 nucleotide sequence: TGTGCCAGCAGCGTCGGGACGGTCAACACAGATACGCAGTATTTT.

This clone has just a few counts. The V call is TRBV6-4, the J call TRBJ2-3; D not certain. This CDR3 has 15 amino acids. The ends were cut back, 5 bases at V and 0 bases at J, with 12 bases in the middle. The germline gives CDR1 MRHNA, CDR2 SNTAGT. The CDR3 DNA sequence: TGTGCCAGCAGTTCGTACTCGTCTAGCACAGATACGCAGTATTTT. It yields the protein CASSSYSSSTDTQYF.

The CDR3 spells CASTLKSPARTGGTGELFF. The CDR3 nucleotides are TGTGCCAGCACCCTCAAATCCCCGGCCCGGACAGGGGGTACCGGGGAGCTGTTTTTT. The gene calls are TRBV27 and TRBJ2-2; TRBD1 matches at 10 bases. The V segment lost 7 bases and the J segment 5 bases; nucleotides outside the gene matches: 19. The CDR3 is 19 amino acids. Germline values: CDR1 MNHEY, CDR2 SMNVEV (reference sequence).

This clone turned up a few times. The gene calls are TRBV11-2 and TRBJ2-3; D perhaps matches TRBD1 (5 bases). Germline CDR1 is SGHAT and CDR2 is FQNNGV. The V end was cut by 5 bases, the J end by 0 bases, with 15 bases between. The CDR3 sequence is 16 residues long. CDR3 region: CASSPASTVSTDTQYF. DNA of the CDR3: TGTGCCAGCAGCCCCGCGTCGACAGTTAGCACAGATACGCAGTATTTT.

The chain joins TRBV30 to TRBJ2-3; 8 nucleotides agree with TRBD2. With V trimmed by 4 bases and J by 0 bases, 6 bases remained unmatched. Per the germline V gene, CDR1 is GTSNPN and CDR2 is SVGIG (reference sequence). This CDR3 comprises 15 residues. CDR3 in amino acids: CAWTPSGFSTDTQYF. The CDR3 bases are TGTGCCTGGACCCCTAGCGGGTTTAGCACAGATACGCAGTATTTT.

The chain carries TRBV2 and TRBJ1-3; D call uncertain. The V gene lost 3 bases and the J gene lost 0 bases, with 6 bases spanning the gap. Germline lookup yields CDR1 SNHLY and CDR2 FYNNEI. CDR3 length: 14 residues. The CDR3 loop reads CASSDHLSGNTIYF. The CDR3 region has the DNA TGTGCCAGCAGTGACCACCTCTCTGGAAACACCATATATTTT.

Points on this clone: The identical CDR3 is also encoded by other nucleotide sequences in the sample. This chain joins TRBV11-2 and TRBJ2-3; 7 positions agree with TRBD1. V shed 1 base and J 1 base; nucleotides not matched to a gene: 2. The CDR3 is made up of 15 amino acids. CDR1 is SGHAT and CDR2 is FQNNGV in the germline V gene. DNA of the CDR3: TGTGCCAGCAGCTTAGGGACAGGAGGCACAGATACGCAGTATTTT. Protein sequence: CASSLGTGGTDTQYF.

This chain links TRBV9 with TRBJ2-2, with D hard to call. CDR3 size: 17 residues. CDR1 and CDR2 from the germline V gene are SGDLS and YYNGEE. Trimming took 3 bases from V and 1 from J, leaving 16 bases between them. DNA of the CDR3: TGTGCCAGCAGCGGAATCTACTTGGCGGAGAACACCGGGGAGCTGTTTTTT. Translation: CASSGIYLAENTGELFF.

The V call is TRBV6-1, the J call TRBJ1-5; no firm D call. The CDR3 has 14 residues. The ends were cut back, 1 base at V and 2 bases at J, with 6 bases in the middle. Germline-derived CDR1 and CDR2 are MNHNS and SASEGT. CDR3 protein: CASSEGMGNQPQHF. The CDR3 region has the DNA TGTGCCAGCAGTGAAGGGATGGGCAATCAGCCCCAGCATTTT.

This clone occurred a few times. The V call is TRBV28, the J call TRBJ2-7; 7 nucleotides align to TRBD2. V shed 6 bases and J 3 bases; nucleotides not matched to a gene: 5. Germline V CDR1 and CDR2: MDHEN, SYDVKM. CDR3 length: 13 amino acids. The CDR3: CASRGSGNYEQYF. The CDR3 DNA sequence: TGTGCCAGCAGGGGCAGCGGGAACTACGAGCAGTACTTC.

J is TRBJ1-4 and V is TRBV7-9, with unresolved D. V dropped 1 base and J dropped 5 bases, with 11 bases sitting between them. Germline V gene sequence: CDR1 SEHNR, CDR2 FQNEAQ (reference sequence). The CDR3 consists of 15 residues. For the CDR3, the DNA is TGTGCCAGCAGCTTAGAATTATCGGCGAATGAAAAACTGTTTTTT. This codes for CASSLELSANEKLFF.

This clone occurred a few times. This chain uses TRBV14 with TRBJ2-7, with 8 nucleotides matching TRBD2. Germline V gene lookup returns CDR1 SGHDN and CDR2 FVKESK. Trimming cost V 4 bases and J 6 bases; bases outside gene matches: 5. The CDR3 covers 13 residues. The CDR3 protein is CASSLAGLSEQYF. The CDR3 DNA is TGTGCCAGCAGCCTAGCGGGACTCAGCGAGCAGTACTTC.

The chain employs TRBV4-1 and TRBJ2-5; D is perhaps TRBD2 (6 bases). There are 16 residues in the CDR3. CDR1 MGHRA and CDR2 YSYEKL come from the germline V gene. Trimming removed 1 base at V and 1 base at J, with 13 bases between. The CDR3 protein is CASSQVPPGVQETQYF. In DNA form, the CDR3 reads TGCGCCAGCAGCCAAGTCCCGCCGGGGGTCCAAGAGACCCAGTACTTC.

This clone has a handful of counts. V usage is TRBV7-3 and J usage is TRBJ2-7; D unresolved. Germline values: CDR1 SGHTA, CDR2 FQGTGA. With 2 bases removed from V and 0 bases from J, the gap between germline ends came to 11 bases. CDR3 length: 15 amino acids. This CDR3 is CASSLEAQSSYEQYF. Written as DNA, the CDR3 is TGTGCCAGCAGCTTAGAGGCGCAAAGCTCCTACGAGCAGTACTTC. Filled out from reference TRBV7-3 and TRBJ2-7, the complete variable domain reads GAGVSQTPSNKVTEKGKYVELRCDPISGHTALYWYRQSLGQGPEFLIYFQGTGAADDSGLPNDRFFAVRPEGSVSTLKIQRTERGDSAVYLCASSLEAQSSYEQYFGPGTRLTVT.

This clone has a single count. The chain employs TRBV23-1 and TRBJ2-1; 10 positions match TRBD2. TRBV23-1 is identified as an open reading frame with a role that is uncertain. Trimming removed 1 base from V and 10 bases from J; junction bases left unmatched: 13. The CDR3 has 17 residues. CDR3 bases: TGCGCCAGCAGTCAATTCCCGTCTAGCGGGAGTAGTCGCGAGCAGTTCTTC. It codes for CASSQFPSSGSSREQFF.

This clone was counted between two and nine times. The chain links TRBV7-3 to TRBJ2-5; no firm D call. Trimming cost V 10 bases and J 2 bases, with 20 bases left between them. Germline CDR1 reads SGHTA; CDR2 reads FQGTGA. This CDR3 has 15 amino acids. In DNA form, the CDR3 reads TGTGCCAAACAACCGCACGAGGAGAAACAAGAGACCCAGTACTTC. Its protein is CAKQPHEEKQETQYF.

This clone showed up just a few times. This chain joins TRBV18 and TRBJ2-7; D gene unclear. CDR1 and CDR2 from the germline V gene are KGHSH and LQKENI. CDR3 size: 12 residues. Trimming stripped 3 bases from V and 6 bases from J, with 9 bases between. CDR3 bases: TGTGCCAGCTCACCGCCAGGTAGCGAGCAGTACTTC. Residues: CASSPPGSEQYF.

V and J are TRBV7-9 and TRBJ1-4, with TRBD1 matching 9 bases. The length of the CDR3 is 15 residues. With V trimmed by 1 base and J by 7 bases, 4 bases remained unmatched. The germline V gene encodes CDR1 SEHNR and CDR2 FQNEAQ (reference sequence). CDR3 DNA: TGTGCCAGCAGCTTAGTTACAGGGGGCGGTGAAAAACTGTTTTTT. Protein: CASSLVTGGGEKLFF.

The chain combines TRBV7-9 with TRBJ2-5; tentatively, D is TRBD1 (7 bases). Trimming left V 4 bases short and J 5 bases short, with 20 bases between. Germline lookup yields CDR1 SEHNR and CDR2 FQNEAQ (reference sequence). This CDR3 is 16 amino acids long. The CDR3 loop reads CASSSRDSGGRETQYF. In DNA form, the CDR3 reads TGTGCCAGCAGCTCAAGGGACTCAGGGGGACGGGAGACCCAGTACTTC.